This TCR beta chain emerged from a study of response to subunit inactivated influenza vaccine. With V trimmed by 1 base and J by 6 bases, 10 bases remained unmatched. The CDR3 extends over 17 amino acids. Germline CDR1 LGHNA, CDR2 YSLEER. TCRdb passed the RT-PCR reads through MiXCR, listing each CDR3 protein once. The table shows roughly 650,000 distinct CDR3 sequences, with 15% to 19% occurring only once. Notes on the study in general: With each seasonal influenza vaccination, the authors suggested, few new T cells are recruited.

With regard to this clonotype: As yet, its antigen is unknown.

The sample here was PBMCs from blood, taken about 11 days after vaccination. This rearrangement joins TRBV4-3 to TRBJ2-2; the match to TRBD1 covers 8 bases. The clonotype was recovered from a man aged 50-59 years who received an inactivated influenza vaccine. The chain's CDR3 is CASSQVRGQIIPGELFF. CDR3 sequence (DNA): TGCGCCAGCAGCCAAGTCAGGGGGCAAATCATCCCCGGGGAGCTGTTTTTT.